This T cell receptor beta chain was sequenced in a study of T cell changes during pregnancy in multiple sclerosis. Generated by immunoSEQ multiplex PCR, the TCRdb table keeps only in-frame clones and is missing some. Found here are around 60,000 clones, roughly 92% of them singletons; the top ten hold roughly 1.4%. CDR3 length: 15 amino acids. The germline CDR1 and CDR2 sequences are SGHAT and FQNNGV. The V and J ends lost 0 bases and 5 bases respectively, with 13 bases between them. The sequencing used peripheral blood, collected in the second trimester of pregnancy. The chain has TRBV11-2 and TRBJ2-5; perhaps TRBD2 as D (5 bases). The clonotype originates from a female donor with multiple sclerosis, enrolled in a pregnancy study. The CDR3 DNA is TGTGCCAGCAGCTTAGAACCCCTACTAGGGGAGACCCAGTACTTC. It translates to CASSLEPLLGETQYF.